Below are 21 T cell receptor beta chains sequenced from a single sample in a study of cytomegalovirus exposure and HLA in healthy donors. The primer mix had 60 Vbeta and 13 Jbeta primers. The data were produced by immunoSEQ multiplex PCR, yet TCRdb's version contains in-frame clones alone and is incomplete. The profile shows about 160,000 clones, over 80% of them singletons. Sample: PBMCs. These receptors came from a male donor in good health and CMV-seropositive.

This clone was recorded once. The chain uses TRBV19 and TRBJ2-1; D is ambiguous. The germline V gene encodes CDR1 LNHDA and CDR2 SQIVND (reference sequence). The CDR3 is 12 residues long. Trimming removed 2 bases at V and 8 bases at J, with 7 bases between. CDR3 DNA: TGTGCCAGTAGTATACGTTCCGATGAGCAGTTCTTC. Translation gives CASSIRSDEQFF.

The chain carries TRBV13 and TRBJ2-7; 8 bases match TRBD1. There are 15 residues in the CDR3. Germline assignment: CDR1 PRHDT and CDR2 FYEKMQ (reference sequence). V gave up 6 bases and J gave up 3 bases; unmatched junction bases: 10. The CDR3, as DNA: TGTGCCAGCAGTTTTCGAGGGACAGGAGTCTACGAGCAGTACTTC. It codes for CASSFRGTGVYEQYF.

V gene TRBV28 combines with J gene TRBJ2-6; tentative D call: TRBD1 (6 bases). Germline CDR1 MDHEN, CDR2 SYDVKM. This CDR3 comprises 15 residues. The V and J ends lost 8 bases and 0 bases respectively, with 11 bases between them. The CDR3: CASGTLSSGANVLTF. The CDR3 DNA reads TGTGCCAGCGGGACACTGAGCTCTGGGGCCAACGTCCTGACTTTC.

The chain employs TRBV4-3 and TRBJ1-5, with 8 bases lining up with TRBD1. Germline V lookup: CDR1 LGHNA, CDR2 YSLEER. The J segment lost 6 bases and the V segment lost 4 bases, leaving 8 bases of the junction unmatched. The length of the CDR3 is 15 residues. CDR3 coding DNA: TGCGCCAGCAGCCGGTTCAGGGGGCCGACTCAGCCCCAGCATTTT. It codes for CASSRFRGPTQPQHF.

The V call is TRBV15, the J call TRBJ1-5; a possible D gene is TRBD1 (5 bases). Germline V gives CDR1 LNHNV, CDR2 YYDKDF (reference sequence). V lost 0 bases and J 4 bases, leaving 13 bases between the germline ends. The CDR3 totals 16 residues. Here the CDR3 reads CATSREGRVANQPQHF. The CDR3 nucleotides read TGTGCCACCAGCAGAGAGGGCAGGGTGGCAAATCAGCCCCAGCATTTT.

The gene calls are TRBV12-5 and TRBJ2-1, with D possibly matching TRBD2 (6 bases). CDR3 length: 13 amino acids. Germline V gene sequence: CDR1 LGHNT, CDR2 FRNRAP. V lost 6 bases, J lost 7 bases, and 13 bases lay in between. Here the CDR3 DNA reads TGTGCTAGTGGGCGGGACCGAGGTAATGAGCAGTTCTTC. Translation gives CASGRDRGNEQFF.

The chain is built from TRBV28 and TRBJ2-1, with 9 bases aligning to TRBD1. The germline V gene encodes CDR1 MDHEN and CDR2 SYDVKM. The CDR3 has 16 amino acids. After removal of 2 bases from V and 7 bases from J, the junction contained 9 bases not matched to a gene. The CDR3 DNA follows: TGTGCCAGCAGTTTAAGGGACAGGGTCACAGGTAATGAGCAGTTCTTC. Its translation: CASSLRDRVTGNEQFF.

This rearrangement joins TRBV5-1 to TRBJ2-1; D is perhaps TRBD2 (6 bases). Germline CDR1 reads SGHRS; CDR2 reads YFSETQ. The CDR3 spans 16 residues. Trimming removed 0 bases at V and 4 bases at J, with 14 bases between. The CDR3 DNA reads as TGCGCCAGCAGCTTGGCCGGGAGTGCGGGGTACAATGAGCAGTTCTTC. Residues: CASSLAGSAGYNEQFF.

This chain links TRBV27 with TRBJ2-5, with D maybe TRBD2 (6 bases). The germline V gene encodes CDR1 MNHEY and CDR2 SMNVEV (reference sequence). The CDR3 spans 15 residues. The V gene lost 0 bases and the J gene lost 1 base, with 9 bases spanning the gap. The CDR3 spells CASSLSLALQETQYF. CDR3 sequence (DNA): TGTGCCAGCAGTTTATCGCTAGCGCTCCAAGAGACCCAGTACTTC.

Here the CDR3 reads CASKETGGGSPLHF. In DNA, the CDR3 is TGTGCCAGTAAGGAGACAGGGGGCGGCTCACCCCTCCACTTT. The rearrangement uses TRBV19 and TRBJ1-6, with 10 nucleotides matching TRBD1. Trimming took 7 bases from V and 10 from J; bases not matched to a gene: 7. The CDR3 covers 14 residues. Per germline, CDR1 LNHDA and CDR2 SQIVND (reference sequence).

The rearrangement links TRBV6-6 to TRBJ1-6, with TRBD1 identical over 8 bases. The junction had 6 bases not matched to a gene; V was cut back by 5 bases and J by 12 bases. This CDR3 comprises 13 residues. CDR1 is MNHNY, CDR2 SVGAGI, per germline (reference sequence). The CDR3: CASSRQGLQPLHF. The CDR3 nucleotides are TGTGCCAGCAGTCGACAGGGGCTCCAACCCCTCCACTTT.

As regards this clone: At one boundary the junction diverges from the germline segment, which might be a read error. This rearrangement joins TRBV7-7 to TRBJ2-1; 7 bases align to TRBD1. CDR3 length: 16 amino acids. The germline CDR1 and CDR2 sequences are SSHAT and FNYEAQ (reference sequence). The CDR3 DNA is TGTGCTAGCAGCTTAACCGGGACAGCGTTTTACAATGAGCAGTTCTTC. It is translated as CASSLTGTAFYNEQFF.

This clone was seen a single time. V usage is TRBV7-9 and J usage is TRBJ1-3; 7 positions agree with TRBD1. CDR3 size: 13 residues. Germline lookup yields CDR1 SEHNR and CDR2 FQNEAQ (reference sequence). The CDR3 here is CSTQTGVGNTIYF. DNA for the CDR3: TGTTCCACCCAAACAGGGGTCGGAAACACCATATATTTT.

CDR3 coding DNA: TGTGCCAGAAGCTTAGAGGGGACTAGCGGGAGGGCCCAAGCAGAGACCCAGTACTTC. Translated: CARSLEGTSGRAQAETQYF. The chain recombines TRBV7-5 with TRBJ2-5; the D segment call TRBD2 is taken from the table without a DNA check. TRBV7-5 is a pseudogene segment. This CDR3 has 19 residues.

The genes are TRBV19 and TRBJ1-5; D not resolved. Trimming took 5 bases from V and 5 from J, leaving 13 bases between them. Germline V CDR1 and CDR2: LNHDA, SQIVND (reference sequence). The length of the CDR3 is 14 residues. CDR3: CASSPRGRDQPQHF. CDR3 coding DNA: TGTGCCAGTAGTCCCAGAGGGAGGGATCAGCCCCAGCATTTT.

The chain links TRBV7-9 to TRBJ2-7; D remains ambiguous. Germline V gene data show CDR1 as SEHNR and CDR2 as FQNEAQ (reference sequence). Trimming removed 0 bases from V and 3 bases from J, with 9 bases in between. The length of the CDR3 is 14 residues. The CDR3 nucleotides read TGTGCCAGCAGCTTAGCTGAGAGGATCTACGAGCAGTACTTC. Protein: CASSLAERIYEQYF.

The V and J genes are TRBV5-5 and TRBJ2-7, with unresolved D. Germline V lookup: CDR1 SGHKS, CDR2 YYEKEE (reference sequence). There are 15 residues in the CDR3. The V end lost 0 bases, the J end lost 3 bases, and 13 bases lay between the germline ends. The CDR3: CASSLEEDSLYEQYF. The CDR3 region has the DNA TGTGCCAGCAGCTTGGAGGAAGACTCGCTCTACGAGCAGTACTTC.

This sequence joins TRBV28 and TRBJ2-7; perhaps TRBD2 as D (5 bases). The CDR3 loop spans 16 amino acids. Germline CDR1 reads MDHEN; CDR2 reads SYDVKM. Trimming shortened V by 5 bases and J by 2 bases, and 19 bases separated the two germline ends. CDR3 in amino acids: CASSTYRPLTTYEQYF. The CDR3 coding sequence is TGTGCCAGCAGTACCTACCGGCCCCTGACTACCTACGAGCAGTACTTC.

Comments on this clone: The junction differs from germline at one of its ends, possibly a read error. The CDR3 DNA is TGTGCCAGCAGCTTTAGGGACTCCCTCTACGATGAGCAGTTCTTC. Its translation is CASSFRDSLYDEQFF. The chain uses TRBV5-4 and TRBJ2-1; tentative D call: TRBD2 (6 bases). Per germline, CDR1 SGHNT and CDR2 YYREEE (reference sequence). The CDR3 is 15 residues long.

The genes are TRBV7-2 and TRBJ1-2; 8 bases match TRBD1. CDR1 SGHTA and CDR2 FQGNSA come from the germline V gene. With V trimmed by 4 bases and J by 1 base, 14 bases remained unmatched. This CDR3 spans 18 amino acids. The DNA for the CDR3 is TGTGCCAGCAGCTCCGGGAACAAGACCGACAGGGGTAACTATGGCTACACCTTC. Its translation: CASSSGNKTDRGNYGYTF.

This rearrangement joins TRBV5-6 to TRBJ2-3, with 7 bases that match TRBD2. CDR1 is SGHDT, CDR2 YYEEEE, per germline. The CDR3 consists of 16 residues. Trimming at V came to 0 bases and at J to 4 bases, leaving 8 bases not matched to a gene. This CDR3 is CASSLEDAGAADTQYF. The CDR3 DNA sequence: TGTGCCAGCAGCTTGGAGGACGCGGGAGCCGCAGATACGCAGTATTTT.